Listed here is a single TCR beta chain. The target of this receptor is not known. The sample holds no much larger clone one base away, and base qualities are not on file. TCRbeta CDR3 regions were amplified from genomic DNA using the immunoSEQ Assay, a bias-controlled multiplex PCR. On the study's bioinformatics: Within the assay, amplification of reference gene primers was used to estimate how many nucleated cells each sample contained. To quantify the absolute abundance of each unique TCRbeta CDR3 rearrangement, sequence reads were collapsed and filtered. Productive Simpson clonality was computed per sample as the square root of Simpson's diversity index over productive rearrangements. The immuneACCESS repertoire file appears here via TCRdb, limited to in-frame rearrangements. These files lack a portion of the clones; in checked studies, under half of the deficit traces to unresolved V genes, and the cause of the others is not known. V and J calls and clone size follow that table, whereas D and trimming were derived from the DNA. In this sample the table shows around 220,000 clones, around four fifths of which occur a single time. The ten largest clonotypes hold 15% to 20% of the sample.

The collaborating institutions used their own protocols to collect whole blood in K2EDTA tubes. For TCRbeta analysis, collaborators shipped samples as frozen whole blood, isolated PBMCs, or DNA extracted from either of those sample types. The V end gives up 4 bases and the J end 4 bases, leaving 6 bases in the junction not matched to a gene. The CDR3 measures 15 amino acids from cysteine to phenylalanine. The retained sequence is limited to the CDR3, 45 bases, with the frame set at the first base. Per the germline V gene, ENHRY is the CDR1 and SYGVKD is the CDR2. This specimen belongs to a study of blood T cell repertoires in COVID-19 (dated by TCRdb to 2019 to 2021). As for the study more broadly: Samples from collaborators originated in the United States, Italy and Spain and spanned both the acute and convalescent phases of COVID-19. The prospective study material was composed of cDNA or gDNA derived from T cells, B-cell-depleted T cells, or PBMCs. Subjects who had been exposed to COVID-19, were actively infected with it, or had recovered from it provided the deeply sampled blood TCRbeta repertoires that made up the dataset. The repertoires were made available in a free public database intended to serve as a resource for research on the immune response to SARS-CoV-2. The samples were drawn from two sources: the first 160 participants of the ongoing ImmuneRACE study, and 1,254 subjects contributed by 6 global collaborators. Sample metadata almost always included a de-identified subject ID, COVID-19 status, age in years and sex. HLA class I and class II types, where available, came from metadata supplied by the sample provider rather than from assay-based typing. Study-level results and caveats: The quantity of clinical and demographic metadata differed by source and by participant and was supplied without curation.

This receptor was taken from a man aged 30 to 39 with active or convalescent COVID-19. This chain is built from TRBV10-3 and TRBJ2-3, and TRBD2 matches 9 of the central bases. Material: peripheral blood. In nucleotides, the sequence is TGTGCCATCAGTGTGGGTAGCGGGGGAGCAGATACGCAGTATTTT. It codes for CAISVGSGGADTQYF.